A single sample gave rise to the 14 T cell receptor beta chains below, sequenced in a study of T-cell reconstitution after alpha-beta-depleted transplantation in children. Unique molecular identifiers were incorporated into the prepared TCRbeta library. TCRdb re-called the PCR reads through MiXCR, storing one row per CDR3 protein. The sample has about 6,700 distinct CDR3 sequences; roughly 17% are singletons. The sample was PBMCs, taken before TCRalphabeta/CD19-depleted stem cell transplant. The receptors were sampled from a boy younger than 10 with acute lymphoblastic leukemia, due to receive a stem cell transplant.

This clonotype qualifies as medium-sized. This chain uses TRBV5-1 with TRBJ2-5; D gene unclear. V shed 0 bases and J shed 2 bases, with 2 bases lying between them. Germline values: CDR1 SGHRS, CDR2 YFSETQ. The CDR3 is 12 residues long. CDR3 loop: CASSLDQETQYF. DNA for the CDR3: TGCGCCAGCAGCTTGGATCAAGAGACCCAGTACTTC.

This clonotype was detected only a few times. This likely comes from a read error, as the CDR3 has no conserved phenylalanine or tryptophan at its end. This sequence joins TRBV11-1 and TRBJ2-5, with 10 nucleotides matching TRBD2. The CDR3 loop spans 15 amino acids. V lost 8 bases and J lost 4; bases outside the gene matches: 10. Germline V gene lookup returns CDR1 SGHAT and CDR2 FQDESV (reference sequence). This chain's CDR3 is CASSGVAGGGETQYG. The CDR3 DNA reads TGTGCCAGCTCCGGGGTAGCGGGAGGAGGAGAGACCCAGTACGGC.

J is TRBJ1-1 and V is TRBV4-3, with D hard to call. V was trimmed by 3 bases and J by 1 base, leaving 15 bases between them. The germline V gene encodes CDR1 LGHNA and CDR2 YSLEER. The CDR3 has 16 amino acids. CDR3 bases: TGCGCCAGCAGCCAGTTGCGGGGTCCCCCGAACACTGAAGCTTTCTTT. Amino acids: CASSQLRGPPNTEAFF.

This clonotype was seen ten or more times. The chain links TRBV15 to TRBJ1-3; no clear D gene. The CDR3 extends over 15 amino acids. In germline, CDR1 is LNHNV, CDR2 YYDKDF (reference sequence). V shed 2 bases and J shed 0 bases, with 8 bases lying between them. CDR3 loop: CATSRYGISGNTIYF. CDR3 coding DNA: TGTGCCACCAGCAGATACGGGATCTCTGGAAACACCATATATTTT.

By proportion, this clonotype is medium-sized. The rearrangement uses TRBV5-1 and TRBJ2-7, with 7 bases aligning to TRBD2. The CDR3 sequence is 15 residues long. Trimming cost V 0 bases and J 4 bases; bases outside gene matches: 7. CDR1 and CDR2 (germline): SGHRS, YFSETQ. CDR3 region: CASSLEPGTTYEQYF. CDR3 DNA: TGCGCCAGCAGCTTGGAGCCGGGGACTACTTACGAGCAGTACTTC.

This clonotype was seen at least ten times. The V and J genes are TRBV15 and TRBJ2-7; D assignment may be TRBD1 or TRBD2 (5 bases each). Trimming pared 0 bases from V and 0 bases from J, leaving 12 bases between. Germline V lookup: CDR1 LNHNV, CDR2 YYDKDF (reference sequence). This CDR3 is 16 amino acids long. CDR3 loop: CATSRDRDGSSYEQYF. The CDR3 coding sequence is TGTGCCACCAGCAGAGACCGGGACGGTAGCTCCTACGAGCAGTACTTC.

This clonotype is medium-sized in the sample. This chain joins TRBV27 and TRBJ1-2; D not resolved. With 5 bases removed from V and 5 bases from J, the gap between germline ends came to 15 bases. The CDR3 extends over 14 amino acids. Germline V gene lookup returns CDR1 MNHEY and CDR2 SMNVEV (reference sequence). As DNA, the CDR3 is TGTGCCAGCAGTCCCACCCGTGCGGGGTATGGCTACACCTTC. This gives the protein CASSPTRAGYGYTF.

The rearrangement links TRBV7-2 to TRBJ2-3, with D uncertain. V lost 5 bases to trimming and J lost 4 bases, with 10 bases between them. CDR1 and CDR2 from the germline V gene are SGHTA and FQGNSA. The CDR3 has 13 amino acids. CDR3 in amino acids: CASSQNMADTQYF. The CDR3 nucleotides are TGTGCCAGCAGCCAGAACATGGCAGATACGCAGTATTTT.

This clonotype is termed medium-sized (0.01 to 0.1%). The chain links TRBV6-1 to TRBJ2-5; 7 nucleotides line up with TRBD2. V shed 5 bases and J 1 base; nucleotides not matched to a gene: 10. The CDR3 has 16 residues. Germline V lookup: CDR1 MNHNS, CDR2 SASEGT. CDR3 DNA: TGTGCCAGCAGTCCCCCCGAGGCTAGCGGCCAAGAGACCCAGTACTTC. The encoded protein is CASSPPEASGQETQYF.

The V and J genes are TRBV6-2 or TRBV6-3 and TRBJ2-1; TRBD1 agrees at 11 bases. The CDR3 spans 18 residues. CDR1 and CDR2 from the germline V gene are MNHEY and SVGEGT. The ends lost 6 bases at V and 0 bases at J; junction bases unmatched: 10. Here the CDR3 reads CASRAGQGGPSSYNEQFF. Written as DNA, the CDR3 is TGTGCCAGCAGGGCGGGACAGGGGGGTCCGAGCTCCTACAATGAGCAGTTCTTC.

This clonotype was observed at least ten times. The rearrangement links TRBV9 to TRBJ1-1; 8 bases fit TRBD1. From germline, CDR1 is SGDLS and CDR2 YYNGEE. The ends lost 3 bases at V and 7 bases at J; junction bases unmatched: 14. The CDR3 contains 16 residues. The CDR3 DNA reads TGTGCCAGCAGCGCCGGTGGACAGGGTTGGAGAGGTGAAGCTTTCTTT. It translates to CASSAGGQGWRGEAFF. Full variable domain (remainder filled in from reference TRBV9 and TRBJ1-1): DSGVTQTPKHLITATGQRVTLRCSPRSGDLSVYWYQQSLDQGLQFLIQYYNGEERAKGNILERFSAQQFPDLHSELNLSSLELGDSALYFCASSAGGQGWRGEAFFGQGTRLTVV.

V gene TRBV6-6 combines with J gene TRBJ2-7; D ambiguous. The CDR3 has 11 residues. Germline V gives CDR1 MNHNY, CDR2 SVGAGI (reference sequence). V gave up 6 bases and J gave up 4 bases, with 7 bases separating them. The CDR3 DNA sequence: TGTGCCAGCAGCTACCGTTACGAGCAGTACTTC. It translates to CASSYRYEQYF.

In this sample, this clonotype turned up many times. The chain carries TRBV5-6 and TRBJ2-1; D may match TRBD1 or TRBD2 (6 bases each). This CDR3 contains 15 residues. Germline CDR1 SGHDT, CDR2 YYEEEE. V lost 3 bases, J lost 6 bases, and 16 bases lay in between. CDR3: CASSSRIGGINEQFF. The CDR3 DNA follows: TGTGCCAGCAGCTCGAGAATCGGGGGCATCAATGAGCAGTTCTTC. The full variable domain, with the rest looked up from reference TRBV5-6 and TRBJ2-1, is DAGVTQSPTHLIKTRGQQVTLRCSPKSGHDTVSWYQQALGQGPQFIFQYYEEEERQRGNFPDRFSGHQFPNYSSELNVNALLLGDSALYLCASSSRIGGINEQFFGPGTRLTVL.

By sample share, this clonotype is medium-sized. The CDR3 reads CASSLEGGRHNEQFF. DNA for the CDR3: TGTGCCAGCAGCTTGGAGGGGGGAAGACACAATGAGCAGTTCTTC. V and J are TRBV5-6 and TRBJ2-1; perhaps D is TRBD1 or TRBD2 (6 bases each). Germline assignment: CDR1 SGHDT and CDR2 YYEEEE. V was clipped by 0 bases and J by 5 bases, with 12 bases between them. The CDR3 consists of 15 residues.